This T cell receptor beta chain was sequenced in a study of T cells in localized non-small cell lung cancer. Germline V gives CDR1 SGHNT, CDR2 YYREEE (reference sequence). Trimming pared 3 bases from V and 5 bases from J, leaving 17 bases between. The CDR3 is 15 residues long. Here immunoSEQ multiplex PCR was the method, and the copy in TCRdb shows in-frame clones only, minus some. The sample lists approximately 19,000 clones, around 83% occurring once. This clone was seen a single time. This receptor was taken from a man between 40 and 70 years old with stage I lung adenocarcinoma. The chain couples TRBV5-4 to TRBJ2-5; possible D gene TRBD1, 6 bases. The source material was peripheral blood, sampled before any cancer treatment. For the CDR3, the DNA is TGTGCCAGCAGCTACTTGACAGGTTTTGGGGAGACCCAGTACTTC. Protein product: CASSYLTGFGETQYF.